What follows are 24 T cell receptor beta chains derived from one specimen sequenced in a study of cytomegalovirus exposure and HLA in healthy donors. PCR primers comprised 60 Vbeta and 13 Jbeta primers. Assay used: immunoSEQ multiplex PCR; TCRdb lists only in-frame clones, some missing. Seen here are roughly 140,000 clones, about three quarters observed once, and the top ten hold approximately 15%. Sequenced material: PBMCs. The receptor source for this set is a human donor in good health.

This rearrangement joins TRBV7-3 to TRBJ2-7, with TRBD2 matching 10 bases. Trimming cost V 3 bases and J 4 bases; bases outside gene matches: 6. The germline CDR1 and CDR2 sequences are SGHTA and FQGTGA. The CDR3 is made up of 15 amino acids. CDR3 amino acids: CASSFGPSGSYEQYF. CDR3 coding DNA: TGTGCCAGCAGCTTTGGTCCTAGCGGGAGTTACGAGCAGTACTTC.

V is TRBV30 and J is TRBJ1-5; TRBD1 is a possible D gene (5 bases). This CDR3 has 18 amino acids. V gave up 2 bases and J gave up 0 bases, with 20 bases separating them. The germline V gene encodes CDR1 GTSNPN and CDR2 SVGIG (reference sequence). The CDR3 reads CAWSSGLLSSYSNQPQHF. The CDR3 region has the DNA TGTGCCTGGAGTTCGGGACTGCTATCTTCCTATAGCAATCAGCCCCAGCATTTT.

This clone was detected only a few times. Written as DNA, the CDR3 is TGTGCCAGCAGCCAGGGTGGGGCGGGGACCTACGAGCAGTACTTC. Translated: CASSQGGAGTYEQYF. The chain uses TRBV7-9 and TRBJ2-7; TRBD2 is a possible D gene (6 bases). This CDR3 comprises 15 residues. The germline V and J ends were trimmed by 5 bases and 2 bases, with 16 bases remaining between them. Germline V CDR1 and CDR2: SEHNR, FQNEAQ (reference sequence).

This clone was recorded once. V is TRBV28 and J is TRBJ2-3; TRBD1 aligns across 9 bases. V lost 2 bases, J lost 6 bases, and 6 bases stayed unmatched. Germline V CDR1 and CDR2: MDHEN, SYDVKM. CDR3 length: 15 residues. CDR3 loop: CASSLVTGGADTQYF. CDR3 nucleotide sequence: TGTGCCAGCAGTTTAGTCACAGGGGGCGCGGATACGCAGTATTTT.

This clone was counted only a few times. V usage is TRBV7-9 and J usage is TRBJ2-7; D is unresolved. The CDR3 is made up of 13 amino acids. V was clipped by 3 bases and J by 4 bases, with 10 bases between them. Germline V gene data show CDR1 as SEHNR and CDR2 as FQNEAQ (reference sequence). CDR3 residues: CASSFGEAYEQYF. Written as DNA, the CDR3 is TGTGCCAGCAGCTTCGGCGAAGCGTACGAGCAGTACTTC.

CDR3: CASSPLAGYDYEQYF. In DNA, the CDR3 is TGTGCCAGTAGTCCCCTAGCGGGATATGACTACGAGCAGTACTTC. This chain joins TRBV19 and TRBJ2-7, with 9 bases lining up with TRBD2. V lost 5 bases, J lost 3 bases, and 8 bases stayed unmatched. This CDR3 comprises 15 residues. Germline loops: CDR1 LNHDA, CDR2 SQIVND (reference sequence). Based on the CDR3 plus reference TRBV19 and TRBJ2-7, the full variable domain is DGGITQSPKYLFRKEGQNVTLSCEQNLNHDAMYWYRQDPGQGLRLIYYSQIVNDFQKGDIAEGYSVSREKKESFPLTVTSAQKNPTAFYLCASSPLAGYDYEQYFGPGTRLTVT.

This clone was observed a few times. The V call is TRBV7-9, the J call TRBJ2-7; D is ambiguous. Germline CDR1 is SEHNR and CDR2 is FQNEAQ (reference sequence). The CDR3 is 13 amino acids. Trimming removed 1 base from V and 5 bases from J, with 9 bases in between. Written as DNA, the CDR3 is TGTGCCAGCAGCTTAGATCTCGGAGACGAGCAGTACTTC. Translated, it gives CASSLDLGDEQYF.

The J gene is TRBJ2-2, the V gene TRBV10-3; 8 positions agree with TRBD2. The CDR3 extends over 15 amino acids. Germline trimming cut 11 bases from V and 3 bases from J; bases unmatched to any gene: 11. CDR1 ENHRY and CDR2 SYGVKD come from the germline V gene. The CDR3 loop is CAARPRSGDTGELFF. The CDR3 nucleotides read TGTGCCGCCCGACCACGTAGCGGGGACACCGGGGAGCTGTTTTTT.

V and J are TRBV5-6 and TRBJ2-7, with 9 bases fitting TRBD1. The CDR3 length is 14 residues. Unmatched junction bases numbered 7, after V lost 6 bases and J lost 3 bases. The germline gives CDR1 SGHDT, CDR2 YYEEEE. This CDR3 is CASKRQGDLYEQYF. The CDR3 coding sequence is TGTGCCAGCAAACGACAGGGGGACCTCTACGAGCAGTACTTC.

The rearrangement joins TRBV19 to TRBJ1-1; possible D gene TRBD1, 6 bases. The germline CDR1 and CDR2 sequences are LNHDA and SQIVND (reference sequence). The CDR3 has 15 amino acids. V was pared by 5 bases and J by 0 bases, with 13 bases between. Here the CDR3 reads CASSPADRMNTEAFF. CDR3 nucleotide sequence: TGTGCCAGTAGTCCGGCTGACAGGATGAACACTGAAGCTTTCTTT.

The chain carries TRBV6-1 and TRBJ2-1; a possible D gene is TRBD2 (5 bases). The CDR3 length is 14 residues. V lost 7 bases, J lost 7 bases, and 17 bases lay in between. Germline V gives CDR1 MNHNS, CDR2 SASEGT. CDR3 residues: CASTSSGYTNEQFF. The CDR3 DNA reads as TGTGCCAGCACCTCAAGCGGCTATACTAATGAGCAGTTCTTC.

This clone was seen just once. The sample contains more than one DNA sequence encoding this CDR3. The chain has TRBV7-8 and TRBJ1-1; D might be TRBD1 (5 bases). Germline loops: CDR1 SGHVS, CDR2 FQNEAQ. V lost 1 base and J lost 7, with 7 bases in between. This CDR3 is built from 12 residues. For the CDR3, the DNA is TGTGCCAGCAGCTTAGGGGGGGGTGAAGCTTTCTTT. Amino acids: CASSLGGGEAFF.

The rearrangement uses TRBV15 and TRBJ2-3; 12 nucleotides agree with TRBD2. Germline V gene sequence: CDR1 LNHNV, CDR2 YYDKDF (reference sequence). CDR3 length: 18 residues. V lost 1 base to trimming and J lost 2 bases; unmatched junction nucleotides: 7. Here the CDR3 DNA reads TGTGCCACCAGCAGAGGGCTAGCGGGAGGGCCTTCCACAGATACGCAGTATTTT. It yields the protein CATSRGLAGGPSTDTQYF.

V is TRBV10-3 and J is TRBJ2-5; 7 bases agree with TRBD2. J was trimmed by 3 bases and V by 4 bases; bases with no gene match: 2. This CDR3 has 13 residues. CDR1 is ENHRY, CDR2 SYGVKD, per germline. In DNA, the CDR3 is TGTGCCATCAGTGTGCTAGCGGAAGAGACCCAGTACTTC. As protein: CAISVLAEETQYF.

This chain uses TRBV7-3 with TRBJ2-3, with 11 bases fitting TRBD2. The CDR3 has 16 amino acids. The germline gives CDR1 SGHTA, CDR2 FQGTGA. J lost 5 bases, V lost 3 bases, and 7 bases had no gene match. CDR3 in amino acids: CASSFLAGGPRDTQYF. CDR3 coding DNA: TGTGCCAGCAGCTTCCTAGCGGGAGGCCCTAGAGATACGCAGTATTTT.

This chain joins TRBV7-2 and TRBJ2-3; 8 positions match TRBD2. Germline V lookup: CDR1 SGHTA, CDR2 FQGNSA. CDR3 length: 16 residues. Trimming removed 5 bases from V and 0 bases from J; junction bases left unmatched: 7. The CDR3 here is CASSQYSGESTDTQYF. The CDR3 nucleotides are TGTGCCAGCAGCCAATATAGCGGGGAGAGCACAGATACGCAGTATTTT.

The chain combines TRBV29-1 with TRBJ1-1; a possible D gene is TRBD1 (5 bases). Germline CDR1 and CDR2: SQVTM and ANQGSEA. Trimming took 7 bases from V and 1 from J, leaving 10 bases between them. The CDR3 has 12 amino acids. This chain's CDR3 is CSAGRENTEAFF. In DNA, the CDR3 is TGCAGCGCCGGCAGGGAGAACACTGAAGCTTTCTTT. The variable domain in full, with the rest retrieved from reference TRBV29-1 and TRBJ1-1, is SAVISQKPSRDICQRGTSLTIQCQVDSQVTMMFWYRQQPGQSLTLIATANQGSEATYESGFVIDKFPISRPNLTFSTLTVSNMSPEDSSIYLCSAGRENTEAFFGQGTRLTVV.

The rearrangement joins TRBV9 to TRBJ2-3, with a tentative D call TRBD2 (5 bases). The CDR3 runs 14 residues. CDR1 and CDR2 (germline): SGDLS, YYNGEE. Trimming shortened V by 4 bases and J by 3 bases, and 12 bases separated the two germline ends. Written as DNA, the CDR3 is TGTGCCAGCAGCCCCGGACTGGAGACAGATACGCAGTATTTT. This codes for CASSPGLETDTQYF.

Here the CDR3 reads CASSAQGDTEAFF. The CDR3 nucleotides are TGTGCCAGCAGCGCCCAGGGGGACACTGAAGCTTTCTTT. The chain employs TRBV9 and TRBJ1-1; 7 bases match TRBD1. The germline CDR1 and CDR2 sequences are SGDLS and YYNGEE. The CDR3 is 13 amino acids. V lost 3 bases, J lost 3 bases, and 2 bases stayed unmatched.

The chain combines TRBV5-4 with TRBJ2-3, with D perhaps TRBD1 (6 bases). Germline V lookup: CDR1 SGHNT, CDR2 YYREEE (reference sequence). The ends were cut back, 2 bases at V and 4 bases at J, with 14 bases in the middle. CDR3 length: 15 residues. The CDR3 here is CASSLTQGRPDTQYF. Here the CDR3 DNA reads TGTGCCAGCAGCTTAACCCAGGGGCGCCCAGATACGCAGTATTTT.

The CDR3 loop reads CASRSQFRGTLLYEQYF. CDR3 in DNA: TGTGCCAGCCGCTCTCAATTCCGGGGGACCCTCCTTTACGAGCAGTACTTC. The gene calls are TRBV5-7 and TRBJ2-7; possible D gene TRBD2, 6 bases. TRBV5-7 is flagged as an ORF with uncertain function. CDR3 size: 17 residues. Trimming removed 7 bases from V and 4 bases from J, with 27 bases in between.

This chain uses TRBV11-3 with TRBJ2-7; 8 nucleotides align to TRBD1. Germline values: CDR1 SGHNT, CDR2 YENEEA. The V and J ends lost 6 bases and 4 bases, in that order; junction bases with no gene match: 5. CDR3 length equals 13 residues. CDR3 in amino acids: CASRQTGEYEQYF. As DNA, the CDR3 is TGTGCCAGCAGACAGACAGGGGAGTACGAGCAGTACTTC.

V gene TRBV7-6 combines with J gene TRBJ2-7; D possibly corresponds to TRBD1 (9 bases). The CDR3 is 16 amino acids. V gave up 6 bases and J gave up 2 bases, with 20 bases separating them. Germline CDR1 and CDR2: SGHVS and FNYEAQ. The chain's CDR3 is CASSIGGGQGTYEQYF. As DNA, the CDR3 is TGTGCCAGCAGTATCGGGGGGGGACAGGGCACCTACGAGCAGTACTTC.

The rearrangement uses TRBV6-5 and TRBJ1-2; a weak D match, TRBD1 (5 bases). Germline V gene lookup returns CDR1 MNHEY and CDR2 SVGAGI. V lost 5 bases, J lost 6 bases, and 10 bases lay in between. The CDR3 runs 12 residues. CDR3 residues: CASSRGGDGYTF. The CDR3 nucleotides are TGTGCCAGCAGTCGGGGGGGGGATGGCTACACCTTC.